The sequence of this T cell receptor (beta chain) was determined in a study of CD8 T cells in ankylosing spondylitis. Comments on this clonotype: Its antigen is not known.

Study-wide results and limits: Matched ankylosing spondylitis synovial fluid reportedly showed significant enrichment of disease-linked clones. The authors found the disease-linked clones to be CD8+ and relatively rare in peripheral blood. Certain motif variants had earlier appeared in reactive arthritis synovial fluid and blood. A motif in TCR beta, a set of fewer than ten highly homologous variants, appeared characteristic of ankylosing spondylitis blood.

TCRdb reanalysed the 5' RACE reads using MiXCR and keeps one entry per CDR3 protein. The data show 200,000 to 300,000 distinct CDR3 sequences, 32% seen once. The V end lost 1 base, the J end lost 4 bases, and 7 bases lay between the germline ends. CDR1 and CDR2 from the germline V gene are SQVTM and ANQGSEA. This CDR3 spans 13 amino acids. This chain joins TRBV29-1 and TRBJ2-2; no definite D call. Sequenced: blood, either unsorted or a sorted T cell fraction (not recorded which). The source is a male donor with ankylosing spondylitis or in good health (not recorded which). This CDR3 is CSVEGQSTGELFF. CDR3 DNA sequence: TGCAGCGTTGAAGGCCAGAGCACCGGGGAGCTGTTTTTT.